This T cell receptor (beta chain) was observed in a study of CD8+ T cells in alopecia areata. Study summary: Severity scores in treated patients reflected the percentage of scalp affected. Study-level findings and limits: Tofacitinib did not eliminate many expanded lesional clones from scalp or blood. Tofacitinib delivered significant drops in scalp clonality and in expanded CD8+ clones among the top 100.

Concerning this clone itself: What it binds is not known.

Treatment denoted: oral pan-JAK inhibitor, 5-10 mg twice daily. PBMCs yielded sorted CD4+ and CD8+ T cells. RNA was extracted and reverse transcribed into cDNA as the sequencing template. Measured with immunoSEQ multiplex PCR; TCRdb has only the in-frame clones, and not every one. The repertoire holds about 270,000 clones, 50% to 75% seen once, with 0.75% to 0.95% in the top ten. Germline assignment: CDR1 SGHTA and CDR2 FQGTGA. V gave up 5 bases and J gave up 6 bases, with 11 bases separating them. The CDR3 has 13 residues. This receptor was identified in a human donor with alopecia areata. The material sequenced was CD4+ T cells sorted from blood, taken around week 54, from a patient treated with tofacitinib. The chain joins TRBV7-3 to TRBJ1-5; possibly TRBD1 for D (5 bases). The CDR3 nucleotides read TGTGCCAGCAGCCCAGGGTCCGGTCAGCCCCAGCATTTT. Amino acids: CASSPGSGQPQHF.